This TCR beta chain derives from a study of blood T cells in healthy people across ages. The CDR3 is 14 amino acids. Unmatched junction bases numbered 6, after V lost 0 bases and J lost 5 bases. Germline CDR1 is DFQATT and CDR2 is SNEGSKA (reference sequence). Primers used in a second PCR of roughly 7 to 12 cycles were a sample-barcoded 5' primer and a J-beta primer mix. TCRdb re-derived calls from the 5' RACE reads in MiXCR, one entry per CDR3 protein. The sample lists hundreds of thousands of distinct CDR3 sequences, less than 80% occurring once. Remarks on this clonotype: Its antigen is undetermined.

Study-wide results and limits: Donor CMV infection status was unknown, possibly confounding age-related changes in expanded clonotypes. Samples with more naive T cells showed higher observed beta diversity.

The receptor was isolated from a young man in good health. The sequenced sample consisted of blood. The chain recombines TRBV20-1 with TRBJ2-5, with 7 bases lining up with TRBD2. CDR3: CSARDPAGRETQYF. The CDR3 DNA reads as TGCAGTGCTAGAGACCCAGCCGGGAGGGAGACCCAGTACTTC.